Listed below are T cell receptor beta chains from one sample, sequenced in a study of blood T cell repertoires in COVID-19. The protocol was immunoSEQ multiplex PCR, while the TCRdb copy is restricted to in-frame clones and leaves out a portion. Of fewer than 85,000 clones listed, roughly 87% are singletons. The material sequenced was peripheral blood. The receptors were gathered from a man between 60 and 75 years old with acute or convalescent COVID-19. The CDR3 runs from the conserved cysteine through the conserved F or W. A D gene is named only where the DNA matches it firmly. A clone size is listed for some rows: how often the clone was seen (once, few, many), or a class if it is expanded.

D gene: TRBD1; V gene: TRBV30; clone size: NA; J gene: TRBJ1-2; CDR3 DNA: TGTGCCTGGAGTTGGGGACAGGGGAACTATGGCTACACCTTC; CDR3 protein: CAWSWGQGNYGYTF
D gene: NA; V gene: TRBV7-6; clone size: NA; J gene: TRBJ1-1; CDR3 DNA: TGTGCCAGCAGCTTAGTCGGGGGAATGAACACTGAAGCTTTCTTT; CDR3 protein: CASSLVGGMNTEAFF
D gene: TRBD1; V gene: TRBV6-6; clone size: once; J gene: TRBJ1-5; CDR3 DNA: TGTGCCAGCACCGGACAGGGGGCGAATCAGCCCCAGCATTTT; CDR3 protein: CASTGQGANQPQHF
D gene: NA; V gene: TRBV7-2; clone size: NA; J gene: TRBJ1-5; CDR3 DNA: TGTGCCAGCAGCTTAGAGGCCGCGGGCAATCAGCCCCAGCATTTT; CDR3 protein: CASSLEAAGNQPQHF
D gene: TRBD1; V gene: TRBV11-2; clone size: NA; J gene: TRBJ2-5; CDR3 DNA: TGTGCCAGCAGCTTCGGGACAGGGGGTCAGGAGACCCAGTACTTC; CDR3 protein: CASSFGTGGQETQYF
D gene: NA; V gene: TRBV25-1; clone size: once; J gene: TRBJ2-1; CDR3 DNA: TGTGCCAGCTCCATTCACGGGGGCTCCTACAATGAGCAGTTCTTC; CDR3 protein: CASSIHGGSYNEQFF
D gene: NA; V gene: TRBV19; clone size: NA; J gene: TRBJ1-5; CDR3 DNA: TGTGCCAGTACCCCTGAGTGGGAGGGCAATCAGCCCCAGCATTTT; CDR3 protein: CASTPEWEGNQPQHF
D gene: TRBD2; V gene: TRBV30; clone size: once; J gene: TRBJ2-7; CDR3 DNA: TGTGCCTGGAGTGTAGGATTAGCGGGACCATCCTACGAGCAGTACTTC; CDR3 protein: CAWSVGLAGPSYEQYF
D gene: NA; V gene: TRBV12-3/TRBV12-4; clone size: few; J gene: TRBJ1-1; CDR3 DNA: TGTGCCAGCAGTCGGGAAACTGAAGCTTTCTTT; CDR3 protein: CASSRETEAFF
D gene: NA; V gene: TRBV29-1; clone size: once; J gene: TRBJ1-1; CDR3 DNA: TGCAGCGTTGAGCCCAGGGCCCAGGTTCGGGACACTGAAGCTTTCTTT; CDR3 protein: CSVEPRAQVRDTEAFF
D gene: NA; V gene: TRBV6-1; clone size: few; J gene: TRBJ1-6; CDR3 DNA: TGTGCCAGCAGTGAATTGGGAGGACCCCAGTTGGGGTCACCCCTCCACTTT; CDR3 protein: CASSELGGPQLGSPLHF
D gene: TRBD1; V gene: TRBV2; clone size: once; J gene: TRBJ1-4; CDR3 DNA: TGTGCCAGCAGCCCCATCCCCGGGACAGGGGGGGAAAAACTGTTTTTT; CDR3 protein: CASSPIPGTGGEKLFF
D gene: NA; V gene: TRBV12-3/TRBV12-4; clone size: NA; J gene: TRBJ2-2; CDR3 DNA: TGTGCCAGCAGGCTAGGGGTTACCGGGGAGCTGTTTTTT; CDR3 protein: CASRLGVTGELFF
D gene: TRBD1; V gene: TRBV29-1; clone size: NA; J gene: TRBJ2-7; CDR3 DNA: TGCAGCGTCGCGACAGGGGAAGGCTACGAGCAGTACTTC; CDR3 protein: CSVATGEGYEQYF
D gene: NA; V gene: TRBV9; clone size: NA; J gene: TRBJ2-3; CDR3 DNA: TGTGCCAGCGAAAAACTGGTCGCAGATACGCAGTATTTT; CDR3 protein: CASEKLVADTQYF
D gene: TRBD2; V gene: TRBV5-6; clone size: NA; J gene: TRBJ2-5; CDR3 DNA: TGTGCCAGCAGCTTGGGTGGACTAGCGGGGTTAGAGACCCAGTACTTC; CDR3 protein: CASSLGGLAGLETQYF
D gene: NA; V gene: TRBV4-3; clone size: NA; J gene: TRBJ1-2; CDR3 DNA: TGCGCCAGCAGCCAAGATCGGGGGTGGAACTATGGCTACACCTTC; CDR3 protein: CASSQDRGWNYGYTF
D gene: NA; V gene: TRBV4-3; clone size: NA; J gene: TRBJ1-2; CDR3 DNA: TGCGCCAGCAGCCAAGGAGGAGGGGAGGGCCACTATGGCTACACCTTC; CDR3 protein: CASSQGGGEGHYGYTF
D gene: TRBD2; V gene: TRBV11-2; clone size: once; J gene: TRBJ2-5; CDR3 DNA: TGTGCCAGCAGCTTAGTTGCGGGGGATCAAGAGACCCAGTACTTC; CDR3 protein: CASSLVAGDQETQYF
D gene: NA; V gene: TRBV19; clone size: NA; J gene: TRBJ1-5; CDR3 DNA: TGTGCCAGTAGTATAGATGACCAGGGTTACAGCAATCAGCCCCAGCATTTT; CDR3 protein: CASSIDDQGYSNQPQHF
D gene: TRBD1; V gene: TRBV2; clone size: few; J gene: TRBJ1-3; CDR3 DNA: TGTGCCAGCATCCGGGACAGGGGGTCGCTGAGAGGAAACACCATATATTTT; CDR3 protein: CASIRDRGSLRGNTIYF
D gene: NA; V gene: TRBV5-4; clone size: NA; J gene: TRBJ2-7; CDR3 DNA: TGTGCCAGCAGACAACAGGGTTCATCCTACGAGCAGTACTTC; CDR3 protein: CASRQQGSSYEQYF
D gene: TRBD1; V gene: TRBV3-1/TRBV3-2; clone size: NA; J gene: TRBJ1-2; CDR3 DNA: TGTGCCAGCAGCCAAGATTTACAGGGGGCTGTCTATGGCTACACCTTC; CDR3 protein: CASSQDLQGAVYGYTF
D gene: TRBD1; V gene: TRBV3-1/TRBV3-2; clone size: NA; J gene: TRBJ1-2; CDR3 DNA: TGTGCCAGCAGCCAATCAGGGGGCGCTTACTATGGCTACACCTTC; CDR3 protein: CASSQSGGAYYGYTF
D gene: NA; V gene: TRBV19; clone size: NA; J gene: TRBJ1-2; CDR3 DNA: TGTGCCAGTAGTATCGGCGGTAATAACTATGGCTACACCTTC; CDR3 protein: CASSIGGNNYGYTF
D gene: NA; V gene: TRBV18; clone size: NA; J gene: TRBJ1-1; CDR3 DNA: TGTGCCAGCTCACCACAGGACATGAACACTGAAGCTTTCTTT; CDR3 protein: CASSPQDMNTEAFF
D gene: TRBD1; V gene: TRBV4-3; clone size: NA; J gene: TRBJ2-5; CDR3 DNA: TGCGCCAGCAGCCAGGACAGGGGAGAGACCCAGTACTTC; CDR3 protein: CASSQDRGETQYF
D gene: NA; V gene: TRBV10-3; clone size: NA; J gene: TRBJ2-5; CDR3 DNA: TGTGCCATCAGCTCCCCAGGGGCAGGGGAAGAGACCCAGTACTTC; CDR3 protein: CAISSPGAGEETQYF
D gene: TRBD1; V gene: TRBV15; clone size: NA; J gene: TRBJ1-5; CDR3 DNA: TGTGCCACCAGCACAGACCGGACAGGGGATAATCAGCCCCAGCATTTT; CDR3 protein: CATSTDRTGDNQPQHF
D gene: TRBD1; V gene: TRBV2; clone size: NA; J gene: TRBJ1-6; CDR3 DNA: TGTGCCAGCAGGCTCCTCCCGACAGGGCTGGTAAATTCACCCCTCCACTTT; CDR3 protein: CASRLLPTGLVNSPLHF
D gene: TRBD1; V gene: TRBV25-1; clone size: once; J gene: TRBJ1-5; CDR3 DNA: TGTGCCAGCAGTGGGATACAGGGGGAAAGCAATCAGCCCCAGCATTTT; CDR3 protein: CASSGIQGESNQPQHF
D gene: TRBD1; V gene: TRBV19; clone size: NA; J gene: TRBJ1-1; CDR3 DNA: TGTGCCAGTAGTATAAACGCAGGGGGCACTGAAGCTTTCTTT; CDR3 protein: CASSINAGGTEAFF
D gene: TRBD1; V gene: TRBV19; clone size: NA; J gene: TRBJ2-3; CDR3 DNA: TGTGCCAGTAGTATAGGGGATGGGACAGACACAGATACGCAGTATTTT; CDR3 protein: CASSIGDGTDTDTQYF
D gene: NA; V gene: TRBV6-6; clone size: once; J gene: TRBJ1-2; CDR3 DNA: TGTGCCAGCAGTTACCCCAGCAGGGAACCTGGGGGCTACACCTTC; CDR3 protein: CASSYPSREPGGYTF
D gene: NA; V gene: TRBV19; clone size: NA; J gene: TRBJ2-2; CDR3 DNA: TGTGCCAGTAGTTCACAGGGAGATTCCATCGGGGAGCTGTTTTTT; CDR3 protein: CASSSQGDSIGELFF
D gene: TRBD1; V gene: TRBV7-3; clone size: NA; J gene: TRBJ1-2; CDR3 DNA: TGTGCCAGCAGCCCCGGACAGGGTTATGGCTACACCTTC; CDR3 protein: CASSPGQGYGYTF
D gene: NA; V gene: TRBV30; clone size: NA; J gene: TRBJ1-2; CDR3 DNA: TGTGCCTGGAGTGTATCCCGCTGGGGCTACTCTCTCTATGGCTACACCTTC; CDR3 protein: CAWSVSRWGYSLYGYTF
D gene: NA; V gene: TRBV2; clone size: NA; J gene: TRBJ2-3; CDR3 DNA: TGTGCCAGCAGTAAACAGGGTTCCGCAGATACGCAGTATTTT; CDR3 protein: CASSKQGSADTQYF
D gene: TRBD2; V gene: TRBV5-4; clone size: NA; J gene: TRBJ2-1; CDR3 DNA: TGTGCCAGCAGCTTCAGCGGGGGCTCCTACAATGAGCAGTTCTTC; CDR3 protein: CASSFSGGSYNEQFF
D gene: NA; V gene: TRBV10-3; clone size: NA; J gene: TRBJ1-6; CDR3 DNA: TGTGCCACCAGCCCCCCAGGGGCTGATTCACCCCTCCACTTT; CDR3 protein: CATSPPGADSPLHF
D gene: TRBD1; V gene: TRBV6-5; clone size: NA; J gene: TRBJ1-2; CDR3 DNA: TGTGCCAGCAGCCCGGGACAGACCATCTATGGCTACACCTTC; CDR3 protein: CASSPGQTIYGYTF
D gene: NA; V gene: TRBV6-5; clone size: NA; J gene: TRBJ1-2; CDR3 DNA: TGTGCCAGCCGAAGGGAGACACGGGCCAGTAGCTACACCTTC; CDR3 protein: CASRRETRASSYTF
D gene: NA; V gene: TRBV18; clone size: NA; J gene: TRBJ1-5; CDR3 DNA: TGTGCCAGCTCACCACCGGGGGCAGGTCAGCCCCAGCATTTT; CDR3 protein: CASSPPGAGQPQHF
D gene: NA; V gene: TRBV7-8; clone size: NA; J gene: TRBJ1-1; CDR3 DNA: TGTGCCAGCAGCCTCAGGGGCCCTACAGGGAACACTGAAGCTTTCTTT; CDR3 protein: CASSLRGPTGNTEAFF
D gene: NA; V gene: TRBV19; clone size: NA; J gene: TRBJ1-1; CDR3 DNA: TGTGCCAGTAGTATAGATCGGGCAGGGAGGAGCACTGAAGCTTTCTTT; CDR3 protein: CASSIDRAGRSTEAFF
D gene: NA; V gene: TRBV9; clone size: NA; J gene: TRBJ2-7; CDR3 DNA: TGTGCCAGCAGCGTGGGGACTGACCCTTATGAGCAGTACTTC; CDR3 protein: CASSVGTDPYEQYF
D gene: TRBD1; V gene: TRBV6-2/TRBV6-3; clone size: NA; J gene: TRBJ1-1; CDR3 DNA: TGTGCCAGCAGCTTCGCCGGGACAGGGGGCCCAAACACTGAAGCTTTCTTT; CDR3 protein: CASSFAGTGGPNTEAFF
D gene: TRBD1; V gene: TRBV7-9; clone size: once; J gene: TRBJ1-6; CDR3 DNA: TGTGCCAGCAGCTTTGGGACAGAGATGATTAATTCACCCCTCCACTTT; CDR3 protein: CASSFGTEMINSPLHF
D gene: NA; V gene: TRBV3-1/TRBV3-2; clone size: NA; J gene: TRBJ1-6; CDR3 DNA: TGTGCCAGCAGCCATTCCCAGCGGAGTTCACCCCTCCACTTT; CDR3 protein: CASSHSQRSSPLHF